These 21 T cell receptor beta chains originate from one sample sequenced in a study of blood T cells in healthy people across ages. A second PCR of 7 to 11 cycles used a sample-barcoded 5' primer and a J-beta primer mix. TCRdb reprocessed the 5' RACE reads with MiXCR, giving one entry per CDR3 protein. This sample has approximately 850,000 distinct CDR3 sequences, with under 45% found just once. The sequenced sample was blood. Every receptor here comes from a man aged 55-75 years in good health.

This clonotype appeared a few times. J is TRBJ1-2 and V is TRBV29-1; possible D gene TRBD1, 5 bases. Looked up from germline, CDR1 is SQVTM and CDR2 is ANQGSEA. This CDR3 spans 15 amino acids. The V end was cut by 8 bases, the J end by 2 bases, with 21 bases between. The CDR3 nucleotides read TGCAGCCAAAAGACAGTGGGGAAGGGAAACTATGGCTACACCTTC. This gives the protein CSQKTVGKGNYGYTF.

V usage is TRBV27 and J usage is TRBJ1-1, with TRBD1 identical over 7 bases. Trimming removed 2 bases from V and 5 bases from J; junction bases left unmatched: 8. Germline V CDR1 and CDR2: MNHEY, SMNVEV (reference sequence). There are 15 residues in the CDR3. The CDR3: CASSLQGGGLTEAFF. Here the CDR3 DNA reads TGTGCCAGCAGTTTACAGGGGGGGGGTTTAACTGAAGCTTTCTTT.

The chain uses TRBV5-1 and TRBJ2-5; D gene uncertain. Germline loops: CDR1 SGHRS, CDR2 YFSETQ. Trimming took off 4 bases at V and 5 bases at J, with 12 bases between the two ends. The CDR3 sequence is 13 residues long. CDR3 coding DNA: TGCGCCAGCAGCGTGGTCTTTGGTGAGACCCAGTACTTC. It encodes CASSVVFGETQYF.

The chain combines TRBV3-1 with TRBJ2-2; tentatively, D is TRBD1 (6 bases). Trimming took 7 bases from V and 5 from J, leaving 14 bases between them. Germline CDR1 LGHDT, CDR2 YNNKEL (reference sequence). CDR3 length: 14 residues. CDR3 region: CASMKHGQTGELFF. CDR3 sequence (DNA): TGTGCCAGCATGAAACATGGACAGACCGGGGAGCTGTTTTTT.

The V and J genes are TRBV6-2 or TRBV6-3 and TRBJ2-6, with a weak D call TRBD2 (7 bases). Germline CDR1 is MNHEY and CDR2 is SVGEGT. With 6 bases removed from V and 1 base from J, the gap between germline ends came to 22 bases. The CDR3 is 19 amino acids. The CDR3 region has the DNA TGTGCCAGCAGGGGAGGGACACATCTGGAAGGATCTGGGGCCAACGTCCTGACTTTC. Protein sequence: CASRGGTHLEGSGANVLTF.

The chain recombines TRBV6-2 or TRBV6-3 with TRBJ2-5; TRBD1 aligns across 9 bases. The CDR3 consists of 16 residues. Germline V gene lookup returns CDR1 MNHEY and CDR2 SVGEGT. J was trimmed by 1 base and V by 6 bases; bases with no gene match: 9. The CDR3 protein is CASSPGTGSFQETQYF. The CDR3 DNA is TGTGCCAGCAGCCCAGGGACAGGGAGTTTCCAAGAGACCCAGTACTTC.

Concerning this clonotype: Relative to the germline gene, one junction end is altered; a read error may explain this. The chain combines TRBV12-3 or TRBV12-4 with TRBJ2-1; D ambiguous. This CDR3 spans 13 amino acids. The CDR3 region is CASRTRIYDEQFF. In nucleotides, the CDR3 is TGTGCCAGCAGAACCAGAATCTACGATGAGCAGTTCTTC.

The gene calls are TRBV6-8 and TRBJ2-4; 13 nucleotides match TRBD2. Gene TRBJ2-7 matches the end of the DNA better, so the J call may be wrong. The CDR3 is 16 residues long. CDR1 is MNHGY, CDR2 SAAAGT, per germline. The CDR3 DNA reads TGTGCCAGCAGGTCGGGACTAGCGGGGATCCTCTACGAGCAGTACTTC. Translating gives CASRSGLAGILYEQYF.

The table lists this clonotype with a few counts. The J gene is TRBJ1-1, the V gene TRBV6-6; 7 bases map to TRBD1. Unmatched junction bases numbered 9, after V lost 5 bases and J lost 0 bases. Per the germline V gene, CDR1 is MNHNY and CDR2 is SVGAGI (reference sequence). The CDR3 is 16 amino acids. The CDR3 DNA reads TGTGCCAGCAGTCCCCCCCGGGACAGCCTGAACACTGAAGCTTTCTTT. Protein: CASSPPRDSLNTEAFF.

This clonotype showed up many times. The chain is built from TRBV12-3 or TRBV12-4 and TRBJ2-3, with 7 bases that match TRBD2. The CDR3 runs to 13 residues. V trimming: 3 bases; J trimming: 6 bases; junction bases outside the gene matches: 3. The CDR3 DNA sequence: TGTGCCAGCAGTTTGGTGCGGGGGGATACGCAGTATTTT. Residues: CASSLVRGDTQYF.

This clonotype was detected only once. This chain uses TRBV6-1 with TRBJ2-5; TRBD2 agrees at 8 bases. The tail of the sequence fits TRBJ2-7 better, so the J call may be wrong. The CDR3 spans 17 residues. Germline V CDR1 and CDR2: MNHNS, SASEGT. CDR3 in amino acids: CASSEAVRSGGFYEQYF. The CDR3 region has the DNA TGTGCCAGCAGTGAGGCCGTCAGAAGCGGGGGTTTCTACGAGCAGTACTTC.

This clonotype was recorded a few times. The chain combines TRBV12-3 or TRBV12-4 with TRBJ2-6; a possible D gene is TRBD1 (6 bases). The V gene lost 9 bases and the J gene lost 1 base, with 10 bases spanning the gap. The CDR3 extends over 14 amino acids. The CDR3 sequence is CARVQGSGANVLTF. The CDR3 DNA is TGTGCCAGAGTACAGGGTTCTGGGGCCAACGTCCTGACTTTC.

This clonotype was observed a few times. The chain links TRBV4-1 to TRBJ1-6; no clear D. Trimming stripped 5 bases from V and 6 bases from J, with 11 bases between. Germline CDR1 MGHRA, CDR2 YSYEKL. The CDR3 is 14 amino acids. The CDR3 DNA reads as TGCGCCAGCAGCTTAGGGCAGAGTAATTCACCCCTCCACTTT. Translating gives CASSLGQSNSPLHF.

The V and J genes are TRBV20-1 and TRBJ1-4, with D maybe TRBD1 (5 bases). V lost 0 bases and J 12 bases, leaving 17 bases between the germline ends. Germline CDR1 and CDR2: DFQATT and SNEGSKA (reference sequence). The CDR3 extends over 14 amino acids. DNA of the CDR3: TGCAGTGCTAGAGATGGACATGTTGAAGAGGAACTGTTTTTT. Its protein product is CSARDGHVEEELFF.

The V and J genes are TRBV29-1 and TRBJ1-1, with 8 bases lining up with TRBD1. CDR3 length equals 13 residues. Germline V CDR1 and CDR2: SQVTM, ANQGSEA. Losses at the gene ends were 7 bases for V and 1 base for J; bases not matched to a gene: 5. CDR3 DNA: TGCAGCGGGAGGGGGACAGGGAACACTGAAGCTTTCTTT. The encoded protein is CSGRGTGNTEAFF.

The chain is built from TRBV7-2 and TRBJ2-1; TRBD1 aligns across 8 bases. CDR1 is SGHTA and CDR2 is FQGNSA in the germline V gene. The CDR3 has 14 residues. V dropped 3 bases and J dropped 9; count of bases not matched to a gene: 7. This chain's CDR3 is CASSFSGGNAEQFF. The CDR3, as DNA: TGTGCCAGCAGCTTTTCAGGGGGCAATGCTGAGCAGTTCTTC.

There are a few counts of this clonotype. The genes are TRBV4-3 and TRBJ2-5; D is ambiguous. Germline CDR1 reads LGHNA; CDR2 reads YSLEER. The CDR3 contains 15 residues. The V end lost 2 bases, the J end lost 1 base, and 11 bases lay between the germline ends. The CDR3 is CASSQLDGPQETQYF. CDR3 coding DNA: TGCGCCAGCAGCCAATTGGACGGGCCCCAAGAGACCCAGTACTTC.

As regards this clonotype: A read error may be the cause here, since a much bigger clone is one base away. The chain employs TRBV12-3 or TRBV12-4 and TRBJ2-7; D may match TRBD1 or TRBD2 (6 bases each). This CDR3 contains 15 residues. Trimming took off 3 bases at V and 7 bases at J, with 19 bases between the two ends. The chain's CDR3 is CASSFQGGSYNEQYF. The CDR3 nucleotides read TGTGCCAGCAGTTTTCAAGGGGGGTCCTACAATGAGCAGTACTTC.

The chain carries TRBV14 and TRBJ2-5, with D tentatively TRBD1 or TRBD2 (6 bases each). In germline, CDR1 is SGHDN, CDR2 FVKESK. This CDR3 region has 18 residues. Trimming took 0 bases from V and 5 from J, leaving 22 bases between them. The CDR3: CASSQEMQGSGDGETQYF. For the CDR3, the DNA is TGTGCCAGCAGCCAAGAAATGCAGGGGTCGGGAGACGGGGAGACCCAGTACTTC.

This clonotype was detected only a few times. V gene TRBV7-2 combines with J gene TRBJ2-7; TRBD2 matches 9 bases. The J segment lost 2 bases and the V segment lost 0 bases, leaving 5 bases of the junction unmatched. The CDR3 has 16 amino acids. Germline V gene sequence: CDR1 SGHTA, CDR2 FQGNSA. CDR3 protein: CASSLASGGLTYEQYF. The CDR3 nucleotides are TGTGCCAGCAGCTTAGCCAGCGGGGGGCTCACCTACGAGCAGTACTTC.

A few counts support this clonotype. The CDR3 loop reads CASSSPSKYQETQYF. DNA of the CDR3: TGTGCCAGCAGTTCACCTTCTAAGTACCAAGAGACCCAGTACTTC. The chain joins TRBV28 to TRBJ2-5; no clear D. Germline lookup yields CDR1 MDHEN and CDR2 SYDVKM. Trimming shortened V by 4 bases and J by 0 bases, and 12 bases separated the two germline ends. The CDR3 loop spans 15 amino acids. Combining the CDR3 with reference TRBV28 and TRBJ2-5 gives the whole variable domain DVKVTQSSRYLVKRTGEKVFLECVQDMDHENMFWYRQDPGLGLRLIYFSYDVKMKEKGDIPEGYSVSREKKERFSLILESASTNQTSMYLCASSSPSKYQETQYFGPGTRLLVL.